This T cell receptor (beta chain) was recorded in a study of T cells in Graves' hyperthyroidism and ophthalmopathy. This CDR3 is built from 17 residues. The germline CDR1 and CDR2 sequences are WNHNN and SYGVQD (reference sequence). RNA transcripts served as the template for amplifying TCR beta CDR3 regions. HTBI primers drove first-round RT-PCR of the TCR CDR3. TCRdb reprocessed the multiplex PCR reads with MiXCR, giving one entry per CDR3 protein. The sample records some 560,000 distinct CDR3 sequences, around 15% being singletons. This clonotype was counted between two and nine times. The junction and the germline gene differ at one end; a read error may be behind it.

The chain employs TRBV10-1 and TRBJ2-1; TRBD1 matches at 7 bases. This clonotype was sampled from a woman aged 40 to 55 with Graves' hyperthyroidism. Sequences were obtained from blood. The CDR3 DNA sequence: TGCGCCAGCAGTGAGGATAGGGGGCGAGCGATCTACGATGAGCAGTTCTTC. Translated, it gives CASSEDRGRAIYDEQFF.